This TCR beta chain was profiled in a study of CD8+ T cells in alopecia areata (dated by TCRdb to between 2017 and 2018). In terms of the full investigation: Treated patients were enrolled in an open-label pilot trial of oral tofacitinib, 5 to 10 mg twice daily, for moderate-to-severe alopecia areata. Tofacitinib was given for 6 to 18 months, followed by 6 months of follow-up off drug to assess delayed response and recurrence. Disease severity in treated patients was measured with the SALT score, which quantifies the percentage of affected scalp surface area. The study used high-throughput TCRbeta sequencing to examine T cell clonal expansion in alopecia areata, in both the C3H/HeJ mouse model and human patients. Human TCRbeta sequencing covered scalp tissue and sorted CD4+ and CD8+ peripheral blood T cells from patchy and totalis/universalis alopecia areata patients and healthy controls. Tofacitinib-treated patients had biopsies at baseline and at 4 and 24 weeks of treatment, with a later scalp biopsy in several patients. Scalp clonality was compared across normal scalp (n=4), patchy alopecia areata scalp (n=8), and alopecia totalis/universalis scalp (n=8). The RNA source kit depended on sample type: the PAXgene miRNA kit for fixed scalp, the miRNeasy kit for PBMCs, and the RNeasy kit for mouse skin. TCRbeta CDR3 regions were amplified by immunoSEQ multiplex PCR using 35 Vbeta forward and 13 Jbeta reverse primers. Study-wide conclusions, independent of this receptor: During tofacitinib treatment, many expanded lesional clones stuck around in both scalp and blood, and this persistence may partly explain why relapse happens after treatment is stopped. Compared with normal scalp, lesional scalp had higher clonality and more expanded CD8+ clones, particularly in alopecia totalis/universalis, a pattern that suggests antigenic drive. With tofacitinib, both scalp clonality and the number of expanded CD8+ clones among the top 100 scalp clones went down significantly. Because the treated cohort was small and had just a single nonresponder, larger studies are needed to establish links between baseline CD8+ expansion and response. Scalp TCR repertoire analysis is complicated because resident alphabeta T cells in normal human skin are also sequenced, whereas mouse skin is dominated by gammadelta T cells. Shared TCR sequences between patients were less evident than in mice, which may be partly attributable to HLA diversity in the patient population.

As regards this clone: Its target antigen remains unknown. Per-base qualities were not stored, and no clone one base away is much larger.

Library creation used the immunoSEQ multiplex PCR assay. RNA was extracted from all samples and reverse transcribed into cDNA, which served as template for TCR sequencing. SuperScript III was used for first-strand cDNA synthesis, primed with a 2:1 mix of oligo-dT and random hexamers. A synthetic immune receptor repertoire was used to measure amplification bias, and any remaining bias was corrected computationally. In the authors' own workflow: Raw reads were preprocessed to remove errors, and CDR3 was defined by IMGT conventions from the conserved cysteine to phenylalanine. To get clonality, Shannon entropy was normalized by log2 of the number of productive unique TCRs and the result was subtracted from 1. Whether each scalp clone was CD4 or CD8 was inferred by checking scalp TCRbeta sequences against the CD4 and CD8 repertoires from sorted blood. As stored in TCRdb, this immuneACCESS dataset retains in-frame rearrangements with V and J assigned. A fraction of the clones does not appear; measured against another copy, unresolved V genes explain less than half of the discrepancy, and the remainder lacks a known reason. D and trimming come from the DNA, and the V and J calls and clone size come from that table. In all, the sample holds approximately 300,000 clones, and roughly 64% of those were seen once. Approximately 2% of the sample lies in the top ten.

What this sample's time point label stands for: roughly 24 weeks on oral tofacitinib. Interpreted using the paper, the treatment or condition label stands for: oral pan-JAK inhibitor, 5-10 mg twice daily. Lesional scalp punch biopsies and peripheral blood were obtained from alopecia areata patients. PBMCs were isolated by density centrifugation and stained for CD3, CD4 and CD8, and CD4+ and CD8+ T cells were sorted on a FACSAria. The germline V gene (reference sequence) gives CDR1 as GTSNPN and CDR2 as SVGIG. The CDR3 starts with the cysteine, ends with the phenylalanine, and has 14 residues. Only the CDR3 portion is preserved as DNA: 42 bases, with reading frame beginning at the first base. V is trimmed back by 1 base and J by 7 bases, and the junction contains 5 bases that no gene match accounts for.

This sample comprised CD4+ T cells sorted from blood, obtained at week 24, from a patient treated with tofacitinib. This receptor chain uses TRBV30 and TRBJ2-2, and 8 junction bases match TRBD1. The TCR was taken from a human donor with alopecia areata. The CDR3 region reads CAWSAGGLGGELFF. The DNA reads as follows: TGTGCCTGGAGTGCAGGGGGCTTGGGCGGGGAGCTGTTTTTT. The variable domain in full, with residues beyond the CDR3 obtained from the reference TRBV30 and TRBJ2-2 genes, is SQTIHQWPATLVQPVGSPLSLECTVEGTSNPNLYWYRQAAGRGLQLLFYSVGIGQISSEVPQNLSASRPQDRQFILSSKKLLLSDSGFYLCAWSAGGLGGELFFGEGSRLTVL.